This T cell receptor (beta chain) was recovered during a study of cytomegalovirus exposure and HLA in healthy donors. Study as a whole: Caucasian-associated ancestry cluster membership applied to less than 85% of over 350 genotyped donors.

With regard to this clone: Its antigen is not known.

Vbeta (60) and Jbeta (13) primers were used in the PCR. Data came from immunoSEQ multiplex PCR; TCRdb stores just in-frame clones and leaves some out. The table has about 83,000 clones, roughly 79% seen once. The CDR3 loop spans 18 amino acids. Germline CDR1 is LGHNA and CDR2 is YNFKEQ. Trimming left V 2 bases short and J 0 bases short, with 14 bases between. Overall study results and limits: The listing of 150 or so TCR beta chains classed them as cytomegalovirus-associated. Productive status was seen about 90% or about 30% of the time for most TCR beta V segments in an earlier analysis. TCR beta V- and J-gene trimming, according to a later analysis, was linked to a missense DCLRE1C variant.

Sequencing used PBMCs. The TCR was taken from a woman aged 25 to 39 in good health and CMV-seronegative. The V gene is TRBV4-2, the J gene TRBJ2-6, with a possible D match to TRBD2 (5 bases). DNA for the CDR3: TGTGCCAGCAGCCAAACGGGATTGGGGAGCTCTGGGGCCAACGTCCTGACTTTC. This encodes CASSQTGLGSSGANVLTF.